Listed here are 3 T cell receptor beta chains from one sample, sequenced in a study of cytomegalovirus exposure and HLA in healthy donors. PCR was performed using 60 Vbeta and 13 Jbeta primers. The protocol was immunoSEQ multiplex PCR, while the TCRdb copy is restricted to in-frame clones and leaves out a portion. The data show about 100,000 clones, approximately 85% seen once. The sample taken for sequencing was PBMCs. The origin of the receptors is a man in his forties in good health and CMV-seropositive.

The V gene is TRBV19, the J gene TRBJ2-7; D is possibly TRBD1 (5 bases). The CDR3 consists of 13 residues. Germline assignment: CDR1 LNHDA and CDR2 SQIVND (reference sequence). V lost 5 bases and J 3 bases, leaving 11 bases between the germline ends. CDR3 DNA sequence: TGTGCCAGTAGTGCCTCAGGGCGCTACGAGCAGTACTTC. Its translation: CASSASGRYEQYF.

The CDR3 DNA reads as TGTGCCTGGAGATGGGGCAGGGGGACCCACGAGCAGTACTTC. As protein: CAWRWGRGTHEQYF. The chain is built from TRBV30 and TRBJ2-7; 7 bases agree with TRBD1. V was clipped by 3 bases and J by 5 bases; unmatched bases: 10. CDR1 and CDR2 from the germline V gene are GTSNPN and SVGIG (reference sequence). The CDR3 loop spans 14 amino acids. Together with reference TRBV30 and TRBJ2-7, the CDR3 gives the full variable domain: SQTIHQWPATLVQPVGSPLSLECTVEGTSNPNLYWYRQAAGRGLQLLFYSVGIGQISSEVPQNLSASRPQDRQFILSSKKLLLSDSGFYLCAWRWGRGTHEQYFGPGTRLTVT.

The chain links TRBV11-2 to TRBJ2-1; possible D gene TRBD2, 6 bases. The CDR3 consists of 13 residues. Germline-derived CDR1 and CDR2 are SGHAT and FQNNGV. V lost 5 bases to trimming and J lost 7 bases, with 12 bases between them. The CDR3 bases are TGTGCCAGCAGCCAGCGGGCTTATAATGAGCAGTTCTTC. The encoded protein is CASSQRAYNEQFF.